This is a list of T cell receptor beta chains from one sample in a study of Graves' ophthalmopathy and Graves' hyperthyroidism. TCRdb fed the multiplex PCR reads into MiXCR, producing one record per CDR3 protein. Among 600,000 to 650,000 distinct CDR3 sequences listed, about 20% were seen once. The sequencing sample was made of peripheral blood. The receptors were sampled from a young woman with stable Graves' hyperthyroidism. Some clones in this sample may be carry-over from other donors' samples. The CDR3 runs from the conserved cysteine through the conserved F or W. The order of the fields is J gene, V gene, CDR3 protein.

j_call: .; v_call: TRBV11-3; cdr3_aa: CASSLARADETQYF
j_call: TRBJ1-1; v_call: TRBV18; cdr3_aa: CASSPFGDRGLGTEAFF
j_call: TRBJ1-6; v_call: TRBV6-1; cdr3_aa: CASSSGQGPNSPLHF
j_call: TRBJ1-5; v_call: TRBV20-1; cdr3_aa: CSARGSEGKNQPQHF
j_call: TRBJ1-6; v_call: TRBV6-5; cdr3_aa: CASSSRHASSYNSPLHF
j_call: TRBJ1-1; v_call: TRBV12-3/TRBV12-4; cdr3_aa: CASSFQGHNTEAFF
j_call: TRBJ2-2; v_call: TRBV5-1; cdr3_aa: CASSLARMGPNTGELFF
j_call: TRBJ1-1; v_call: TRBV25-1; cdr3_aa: CASSDDQGQGSTEAFF
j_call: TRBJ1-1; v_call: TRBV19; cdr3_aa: CASGALDLNTEAFF
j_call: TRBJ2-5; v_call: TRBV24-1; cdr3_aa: CATSVLGETADQETQYF
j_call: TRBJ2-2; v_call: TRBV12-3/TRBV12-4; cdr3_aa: CASSPLGQGDTGELFF
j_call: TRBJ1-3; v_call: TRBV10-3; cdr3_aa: CATAWGRQGVSGNTIYF
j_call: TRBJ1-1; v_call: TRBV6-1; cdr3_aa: CASSEPGQGLTEAFF
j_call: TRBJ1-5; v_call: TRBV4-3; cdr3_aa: CASSQGTVTSNQPQHF
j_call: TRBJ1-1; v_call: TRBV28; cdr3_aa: CASNTLPNTEAFF
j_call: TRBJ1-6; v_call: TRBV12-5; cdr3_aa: CASGLVHRGYSPLHF
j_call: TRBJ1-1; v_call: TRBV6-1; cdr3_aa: CASSATYNTEAFF
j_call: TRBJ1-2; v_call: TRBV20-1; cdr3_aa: CSARVATDSYGYTF
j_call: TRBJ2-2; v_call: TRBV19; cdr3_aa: CATRGGSTGELFF
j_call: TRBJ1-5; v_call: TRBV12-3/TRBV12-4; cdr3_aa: CASRGNSNQPQHF
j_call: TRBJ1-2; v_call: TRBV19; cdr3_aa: CASRDEDSWFIYGYTF
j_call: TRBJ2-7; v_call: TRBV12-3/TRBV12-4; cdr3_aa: CASTARAGAYEQYF
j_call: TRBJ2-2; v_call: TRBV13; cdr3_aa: CASSDAYSASNTGELFF
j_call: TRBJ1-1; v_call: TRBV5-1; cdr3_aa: CASSLTDSPEAFF
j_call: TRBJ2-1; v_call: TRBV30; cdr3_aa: CAWSGLASSYNEQFF
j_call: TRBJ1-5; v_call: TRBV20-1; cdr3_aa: CSAPALQGGQPQHF
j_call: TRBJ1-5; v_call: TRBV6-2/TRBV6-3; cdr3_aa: CASSYGRYLGGSNQPQHF
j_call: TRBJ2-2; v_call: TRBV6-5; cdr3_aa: CASSSGTGTDTGELFF
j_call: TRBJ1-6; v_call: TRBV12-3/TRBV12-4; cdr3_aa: CASSADRGNSPLHF
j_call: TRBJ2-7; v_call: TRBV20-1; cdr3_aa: CSAVGRAPYEQYF
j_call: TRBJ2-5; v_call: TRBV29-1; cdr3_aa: CSVESSQETQYF
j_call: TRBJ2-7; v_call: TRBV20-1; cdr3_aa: CSATGLAEKGTYEQYF
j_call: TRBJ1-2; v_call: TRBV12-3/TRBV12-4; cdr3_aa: CASSLLQGEGYTF